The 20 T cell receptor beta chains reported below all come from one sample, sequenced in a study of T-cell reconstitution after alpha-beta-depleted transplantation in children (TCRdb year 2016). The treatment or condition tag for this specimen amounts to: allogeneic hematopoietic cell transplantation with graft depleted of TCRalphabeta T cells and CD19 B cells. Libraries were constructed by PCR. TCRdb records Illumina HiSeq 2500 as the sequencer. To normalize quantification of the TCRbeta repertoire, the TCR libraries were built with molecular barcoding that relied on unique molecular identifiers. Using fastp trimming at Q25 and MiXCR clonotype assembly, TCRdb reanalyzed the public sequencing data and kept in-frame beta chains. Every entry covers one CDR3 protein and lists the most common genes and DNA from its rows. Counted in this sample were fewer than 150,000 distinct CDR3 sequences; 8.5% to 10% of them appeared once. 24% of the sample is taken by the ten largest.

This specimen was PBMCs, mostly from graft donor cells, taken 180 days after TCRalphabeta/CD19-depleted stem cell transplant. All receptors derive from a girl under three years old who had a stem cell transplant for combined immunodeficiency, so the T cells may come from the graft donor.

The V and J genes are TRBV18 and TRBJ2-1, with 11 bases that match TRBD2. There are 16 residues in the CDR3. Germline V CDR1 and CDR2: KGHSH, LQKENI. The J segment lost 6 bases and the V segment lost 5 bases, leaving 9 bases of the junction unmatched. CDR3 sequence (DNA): TGTGCCAGCTCATCCGGGACTAGCGGACTACGCAATGAGCAGTTCTTC. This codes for CASSSGTSGLRNEQFF.

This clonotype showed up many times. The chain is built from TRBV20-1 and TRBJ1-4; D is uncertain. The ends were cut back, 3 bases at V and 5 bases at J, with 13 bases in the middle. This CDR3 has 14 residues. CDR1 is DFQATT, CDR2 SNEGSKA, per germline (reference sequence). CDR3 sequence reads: CSASPGHRNEKLFF. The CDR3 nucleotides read TGCAGTGCTAGTCCGGGCCATAGGAATGAAAAACTGTTTTTT.

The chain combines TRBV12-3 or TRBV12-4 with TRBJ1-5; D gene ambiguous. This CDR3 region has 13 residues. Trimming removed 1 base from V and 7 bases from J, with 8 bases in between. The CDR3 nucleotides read TGTGCCAGCAGTTTAGGGGAATACCAGCCCCAGCATTTT. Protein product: CASSLGEYQPQHF.

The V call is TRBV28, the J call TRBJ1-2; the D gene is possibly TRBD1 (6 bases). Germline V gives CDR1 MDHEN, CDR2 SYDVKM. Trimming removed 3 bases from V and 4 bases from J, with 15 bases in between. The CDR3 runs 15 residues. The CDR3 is CASSFADSMIYGYTF. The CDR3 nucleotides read TGTGCCAGCAGTTTCGCGGACAGCATGATCTATGGCTACACCTTC.

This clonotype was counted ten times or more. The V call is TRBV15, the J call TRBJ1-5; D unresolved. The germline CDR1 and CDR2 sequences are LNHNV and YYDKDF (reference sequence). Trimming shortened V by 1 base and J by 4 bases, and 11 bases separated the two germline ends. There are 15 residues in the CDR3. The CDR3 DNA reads TGTGCCACCAGCAGAGCTGCTTCGCGAAATCAGCCCCAGCATTTT. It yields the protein CATSRAASRNQPQHF.

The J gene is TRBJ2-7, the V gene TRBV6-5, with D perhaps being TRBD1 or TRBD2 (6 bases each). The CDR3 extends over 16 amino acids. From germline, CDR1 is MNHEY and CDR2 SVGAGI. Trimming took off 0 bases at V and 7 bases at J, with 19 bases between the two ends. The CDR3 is CASSYSGALLGGEQYF. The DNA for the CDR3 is TGTGCCAGCAGTTACTCGGGGGCCCTCCTTGGGGGGGAGCAGTACTTC.

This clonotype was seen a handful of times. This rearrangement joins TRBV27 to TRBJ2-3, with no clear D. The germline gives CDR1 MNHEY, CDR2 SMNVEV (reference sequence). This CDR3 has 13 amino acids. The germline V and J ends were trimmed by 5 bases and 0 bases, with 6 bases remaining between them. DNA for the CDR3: TGTGCCAGCAGTCCCGAGAGCACAGATACGCAGTATTTT. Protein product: CASSPESTDTQYF.

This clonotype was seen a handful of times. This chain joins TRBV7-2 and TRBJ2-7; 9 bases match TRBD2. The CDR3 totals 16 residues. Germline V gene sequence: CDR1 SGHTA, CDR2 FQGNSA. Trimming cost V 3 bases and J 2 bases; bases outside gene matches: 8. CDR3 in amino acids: CASSLEATSGAYEQYF. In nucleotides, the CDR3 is TGTGCCAGCAGCTTGGAAGCGACTAGCGGCGCCTACGAGCAGTACTTC.

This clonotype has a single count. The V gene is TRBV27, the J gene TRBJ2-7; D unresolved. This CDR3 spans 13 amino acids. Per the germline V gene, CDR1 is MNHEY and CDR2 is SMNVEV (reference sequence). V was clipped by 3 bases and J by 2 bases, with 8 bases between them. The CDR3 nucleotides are TGTGCCAGCAGTTTTGGCGAAGCCTACGAGCAGTACTTC. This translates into CASSFGEAYEQYF.

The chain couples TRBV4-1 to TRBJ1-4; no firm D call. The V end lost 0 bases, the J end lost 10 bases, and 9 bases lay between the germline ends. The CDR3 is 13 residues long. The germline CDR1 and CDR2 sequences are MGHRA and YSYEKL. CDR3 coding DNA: TGCGCCAGCAGCCAAGATAAAAGTGGAAAACTGTTTTTT. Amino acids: CASSQDKSGKLFF.

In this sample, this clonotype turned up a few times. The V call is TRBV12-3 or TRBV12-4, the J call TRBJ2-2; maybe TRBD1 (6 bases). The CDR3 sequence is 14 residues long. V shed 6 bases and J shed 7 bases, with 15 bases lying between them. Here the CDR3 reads CASSTSRGHGELFF. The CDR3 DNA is TGTGCCAGCAGCACGTCCAGGGGCCACGGGGAGCTGTTTTTT.

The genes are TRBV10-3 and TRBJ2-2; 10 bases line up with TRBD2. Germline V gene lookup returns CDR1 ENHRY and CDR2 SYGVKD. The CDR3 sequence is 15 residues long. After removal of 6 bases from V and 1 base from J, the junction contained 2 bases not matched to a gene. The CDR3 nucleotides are TGTGCCATCAGCGGGACTAGCGAGAACACCGGGGAGCTGTTTTTT. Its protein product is CAISGTSENTGELFF.

The CDR3 nucleotides read TGTGCCAGCGGCGCCCTCGGGAATCAGGGGGAAAAACTGTTTTTT. This sequence encodes CASGALGNQGEKLFF. The rearrangement uses TRBV12-3 or TRBV12-4 and TRBJ1-4; D is possibly TRBD1 (6 bases). With 8 bases removed from V and 8 bases from J, the gap between germline ends came to 21 bases. This CDR3 comprises 15 residues.

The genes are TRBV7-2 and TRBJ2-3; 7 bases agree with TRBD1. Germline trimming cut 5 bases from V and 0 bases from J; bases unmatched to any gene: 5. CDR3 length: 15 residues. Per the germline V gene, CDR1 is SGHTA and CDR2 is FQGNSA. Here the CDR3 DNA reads TGTGCCAGCAGCCCTACAGGGGCTAGCACAGATACGCAGTATTTT. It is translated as CASSPTGASTDTQYF.

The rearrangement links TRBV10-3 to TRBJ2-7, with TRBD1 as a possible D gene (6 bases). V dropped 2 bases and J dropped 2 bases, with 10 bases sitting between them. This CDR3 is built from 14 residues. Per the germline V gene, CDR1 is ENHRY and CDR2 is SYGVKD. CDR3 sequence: CAISELTGPYEQYF. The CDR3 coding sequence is TGTGCCATCAGTGAGCTGACAGGACCCTACGAGCAGTACTTC.

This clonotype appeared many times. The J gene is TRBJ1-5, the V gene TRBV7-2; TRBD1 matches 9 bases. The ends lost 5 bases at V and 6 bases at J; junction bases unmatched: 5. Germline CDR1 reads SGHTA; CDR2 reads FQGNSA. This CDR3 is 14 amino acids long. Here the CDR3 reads CASSPTGGRQPQHF. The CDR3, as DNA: TGTGCCAGCAGCCCAACAGGGGGCCGTCAGCCCCAGCATTTT. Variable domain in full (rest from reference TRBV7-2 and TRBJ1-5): GAGVSQSPSNKVTEKGKDVELRCDPISGHTALYWYRQSLGQGLEFLIYFQGNSAPDKSGLPSDRFSAERTGGSVSTLTIQRTQQEDSAVYLCASSPTGGRQPQHFGDGTRLSIL.

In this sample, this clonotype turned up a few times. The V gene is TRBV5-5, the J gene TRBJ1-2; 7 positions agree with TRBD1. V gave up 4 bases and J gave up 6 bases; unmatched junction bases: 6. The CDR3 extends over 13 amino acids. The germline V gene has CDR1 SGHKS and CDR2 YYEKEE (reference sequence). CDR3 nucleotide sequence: TGTGCCAGCAGCCCGACAGGGTCGGATGGCTACACCTTC. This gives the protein CASSPTGSDGYTF. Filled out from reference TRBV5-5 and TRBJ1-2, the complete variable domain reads DAGVTQSPTHLIKTRGQQVTLRCSPISGHKSVSWYQQVLGQGPQFIFQYYEKEERGRGNFPDRFSARQFPNYSSELNVNALLLGDSALYLCASSPTGSDGYTFGSGTRLTVV.

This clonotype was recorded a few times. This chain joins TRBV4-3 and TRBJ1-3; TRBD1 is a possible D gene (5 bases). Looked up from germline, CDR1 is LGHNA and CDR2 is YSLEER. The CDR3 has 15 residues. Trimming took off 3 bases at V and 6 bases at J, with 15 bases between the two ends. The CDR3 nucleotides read TGCGCCAGCAGCCAGGAAACTGGGGGAGAAAACACCATATATTTT. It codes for CASSQETGGENTIYF.

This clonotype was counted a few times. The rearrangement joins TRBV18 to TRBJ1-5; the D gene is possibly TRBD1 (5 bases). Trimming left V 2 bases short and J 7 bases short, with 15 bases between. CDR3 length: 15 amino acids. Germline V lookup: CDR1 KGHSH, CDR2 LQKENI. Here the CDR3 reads CASSPSQGAGQPQHF. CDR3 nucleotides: TGTGCCAGCTCACCATCGCAGGGCGCTGGGCAGCCCCAGCATTTT.

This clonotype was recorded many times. CDR3 sequence: CASSLRTGFHEQYF. For the CDR3, the DNA is TGCGCCAGCAGCCTTCGGACAGGGTTCCACGAGCAGTACTTC. The rearrangement links TRBV4-3 to TRBJ2-7, with 8 bases identical to TRBD1. The junction had 7 bases not matched to a gene; V was cut back by 4 bases and J by 5 bases. The CDR3 contains 14 residues. Germline-derived CDR1 and CDR2 are LGHNA and YSLEER.